This T cell receptor beta chain was profiled in a study of PD-1 blockade in classical Hodgkin lymphoma. Exposure to brentuximab vedotin varied, and each patient had relapsed following autologous stem cell transplantation. The study purified CD4+ T cells from thawed PBMCs using magnetic negative selection. With respect to this clone: No antigen is known for it.

Notes on the study in general: Newly diagnosed patients had diversity similar to the baseline diversity of complete responders. Reported findings placed baseline TCR diversity lower in newly diagnosed patients (compared with healthy donors).

The data were produced by immunoSEQ multiplex PCR, yet TCRdb's version contains in-frame clones alone and is incomplete. In the table there are some 35,000 clones, 75% to 95% of which are singletons. This receptor was taken from a human donor with classical Hodgkin lymphoma. The sequencing used CD4+ T cells from blood, collected at baseline.

CDR3 protein: CASSQADNQPQHF. DNA of the CDR3: TGCGCCAGCAGCCAAGCCGATAATCAGCCCCAGCATTTT. V gene TRBV4-1 combines with J gene TRBJ1-5, with no clear D. CDR3 length: 13 residues. The germline gives CDR1 MGHRA, CDR2 YSYEKL. Deletions cut 1 base from V and 4 bases from J, with 5 bases between.